Listed below are T cell receptor beta chains from one sample, sequenced in a study of OX40 agonist ivuxolimab in advanced cancers. Some clones are missing from TCRdb's copy, which holds only in-frame ones; the method was immunoSEQ multiplex PCR. The sample has roughly 100,000 clones, 85% to 90% seen once; the top ten hold 0.79%. This material consisted of CD4+ or CD8+ T cells sorted from blood, taken in a trial of the OX40 agonist ivuxolimab. The source of these receptors is an adult with an advanced solid tumor such as melanoma, head and neck, liver or kidney cancer. Both conserved end residues are part of each CDR3. The order of the fields is CDR3 length, V gene, J gene, D gene, clone size, CDR3 DNA, CDR3 protein. A D gene is named only where the DNA matches it firmly. Size tells how often a clone was seen (once, few, many) or the class of an expanded clone, and some rows leave it out.

len: 14; v_gene: TRBV5-1; j_gene: TRBJ1-4; d_gene: TRBD1; abundance: .; CDR3nt: TGCGCCAGCAGCTTGGACAGGGGGACTGAAAAACTGTTTTTT; CDR3aa: CASSLDRGTEKLFF
len: 15; v_gene: TRBV9; j_gene: TRBJ2-1; d_gene: TRBD2; abundance: .; CDR3nt: TGTGCCAGCAGCGTAGACGGGGGGGTATACAATGAGCAGTTCTTC; CDR3aa: CASSVDGGVYNEQFF
len: 17; v_gene: TRBV5-1; j_gene: TRBJ2-3; d_gene: TRBD1; abundance: once; CDR3nt: TGCGCCAGCAGCAGAAGGACAGGAGGCTCGAGCACAGATACGCAGTATTTT; CDR3aa: CASSRRTGGSSTDTQYF
len: 14; v_gene: TRBV5-1; j_gene: TRBJ1-1; d_gene: TRBD1; abundance: .; CDR3nt: TGCGCCAGCAGCCGAGGGGGCGGTGTCACTGAAGCTTTCTTT; CDR3aa: CASSRGGGVTEAFF
len: 15; v_gene: TRBV12-5; j_gene: TRBJ2-3; d_gene: TRBD2; abundance: .; CDR3nt: TGTGCTAGTGGTTTGGGGGACTATGAGGCAGATACGCAGTATTTT; CDR3aa: CASGLGDYEADTQYF
len: 15; v_gene: TRBV2; j_gene: TRBJ1-5; d_gene: .; abundance: .; CDR3nt: TGTGCCAGCAGTGAAGCGGGGCCTACAAATCAGCCCCAGCATTTT; CDR3aa: CASSEAGPTNQPQHF
len: 11; v_gene: TRBV6-5; j_gene: TRBJ1-2; d_gene: .; abundance: .; CDR3nt: TGTGCCAGCAGTTCGAGGATAGGCTACACCTTC; CDR3aa: CASSSRIGYTF
len: 11; v_gene: TRBV5-1; j_gene: TRBJ1-3; d_gene: .; abundance: few; CDR3nt: TGCGCCAGCAGCTTGAGAAACACCATATATTTT; CDR3aa: CASSLRNTIYF
len: 13; v_gene: TRBV7-8; j_gene: TRBJ1-1; d_gene: .; abundance: .; CDR3nt: TGTGCCAGCAGTTGGACTTCGTACACTGAAGCTTTCTTT; CDR3aa: CASSWTSYTEAFF
len: 16; v_gene: TRBV11-3; j_gene: TRBJ2-1; d_gene: .; abundance: .; CDR3nt: TGTGCCAGCAGCCCCCTCGGGGGTAGCTCCTACAATGAGCAGTTCTTC; CDR3aa: CASSPLGGSSYNEQFF
len: 11; v_gene: TRBV6-5; j_gene: TRBJ1-3; d_gene: .; abundance: once; CDR3nt: TGTGCCAGCAGAACGGGATACACCATATATTTT; CDR3aa: CASRTGYTIYF
len: 15; v_gene: TRBV28; j_gene: TRBJ1-2; d_gene: .; abundance: .; CDR3nt: TGTGCCAGCCGTTTAAACCCGGGGGAGTACTATGGCTACACCTTC; CDR3aa: CASRLNPGEYYGYTF
len: 15; v_gene: TRBV6-6; j_gene: TRBJ2-5; d_gene: .; abundance: .; CDR3nt: TGTGCCAGCAGACCACCCCGGACCTTACAAGAGACCCAGTACTTC; CDR3aa: CASRPPRTLQETQYF
len: 14; v_gene: TRBV7-2; j_gene: TRBJ2-7; d_gene: .; abundance: .; CDR3nt: TGTGCCAGCAGCCGAGGGCAGGTGTTCCTCGAGCAGTACTTC; CDR3aa: CASSRGQVFLEQYF
len: 12; v_gene: TRBV28; j_gene: TRBJ2-7; d_gene: .; abundance: .; CDR3nt: TGTGCCAGCACCACAGGCAGTTACGAGCAGTACTTC; CDR3aa: CASTTGSYEQYF
len: 14; v_gene: TRBV11-2; j_gene: TRBJ1-3; d_gene: .; abundance: .; CDR3nt: TGTGCCAGCAGCTTAATCAGTACTGGAAACACCATATATTTT; CDR3aa: CASSLISTGNTIYF
len: 14; v_gene: TRBV6-5; j_gene: TRBJ1-2; d_gene: TRBD1; abundance: .; CDR3nt: TGTGCCAGCAGCCGGGACAGGGGTAACTATGGCTACACCTTC; CDR3aa: CASSRDRGNYGYTF
len: 17; v_gene: TRBV1; j_gene: TRBJ2-5; d_gene: .; abundance: .; CDR3nt: TGCACCAGCAGCCAAAGGGCAAGAACGGGGGGGCAAGAGACCCAGTACTTC; CDR3aa: CTSSQRARTGGQETQYF
len: 15; v_gene: TRBV7-2; j_gene: TRBJ2-1; d_gene: TRBD2; abundance: .; CDR3nt: TGTGCCAGCAGCTCCGGGGGGGCCGGGTACAATGAGCAGTTCTTC; CDR3aa: CASSSGGAGYNEQFF
len: 13; v_gene: TRBV10-3; j_gene: TRBJ2-7; d_gene: .; abundance: .; CDR3nt: TGTGCCATGAGGGATCGTTGGGAAGACGAGCAGTACTTC; CDR3aa: CAMRDRWEDEQYF
len: 11; v_gene: TRBV20-1; j_gene: TRBJ2-7; d_gene: .; abundance: .; CDR3nt: TGCAGTGTTGGGTCTCTTAGAGAGCAGTACTTC; CDR3aa: CSVGSLREQYF
len: 16; v_gene: TRBV10-3; j_gene: TRBJ1-2; d_gene: TRBD1; abundance: .; CDR3nt: TGTGCCATCAGTGAGTCTCCCCAACAGGGGCTGGGTGGCTACACCTTC; CDR3aa: CAISESPQQGLGGYTF
len: 15; v_gene: TRBV2; j_gene: TRBJ2-1; d_gene: TRBD1; abundance: .; CDR3nt: TGTGCCAGCAGATTTCGGACAGGGGGGCGTTTGGAGCAGTTCTTC; CDR3aa: CASRFRTGGRLEQFF
len: 18; v_gene: TRBV10-1; j_gene: TRBJ2-3; d_gene: TRBD2; abundance: once; CDR3nt: TGCGCCAGCAGTACAGGGGGACTAGCGGGGGGACGCACAGATACGCAGTATTTT; CDR3aa: CASSTGGLAGGRTDTQYF
len: 16; v_gene: TRBV10-3; j_gene: TRBJ2-7; d_gene: TRBD1; abundance: .; CDR3nt: TGTGCCATTGGACAGGGGGTCATAAAAAATTCCTACGAGCAGTACTTC; CDR3aa: CAIGQGVIKNSYEQYF
len: 14; v_gene: TRBV7-2; j_gene: TRBJ1-1; d_gene: TRBD1; abundance: .; CDR3nt: TGTGCCAGCAGCTCCAAACAGGGGGGCACTGAAGCTTTCTTT; CDR3aa: CASSSKQGGTEAFF
len: 15; v_gene: TRBV28; j_gene: TRBJ2-5; d_gene: .; abundance: .; CDR3nt: TGTGCCAGCAGCCCCGGGTCAGCAAATCAAGAGACCCAGTACTTC; CDR3aa: CASSPGSANQETQYF
len: 20; v_gene: TRBV4-1; j_gene: TRBJ1-1; d_gene: TRBD1; abundance: .; CDR3nt: TGCGCCAGCAGCCCGACCTCTAATAGGGGGCGCAGTACGGGGAACACTGAAGCTTTCTTT; CDR3aa: CASSPTSNRGRSTGNTEAFF
len: 15; v_gene: TRBV6-5; j_gene: TRBJ2-1; d_gene: .; abundance: .; CDR3nt: TGTGCCAGCAGCCGCATAGTTGGATCCTACAATGAGCAGTTCTTC; CDR3aa: CASSRIVGSYNEQFF
len: 13; v_gene: TRBV28; j_gene: TRBJ1-2; d_gene: .; abundance: .; CDR3nt: TGTGCCAGCAGTTTCTACAGCGTCTATGGCTACACCTTC; CDR3aa: CASSFYSVYGYTF
len: 14; v_gene: TRBV5-1; j_gene: TRBJ2-1; d_gene: TRBD2; abundance: .; CDR3nt: TGCGCCAGCAGCTTGGAGGGGACTAGTGTTGAGCAGTTCTTC; CDR3aa: CASSLEGTSVEQFF
len: 14; v_gene: TRBV28; j_gene: TRBJ2-7; d_gene: .; abundance: .; CDR3nt: TGTGCCAGTACGGGGGTCCTGAGCTCCTACGAGCAGTACTTC; CDR3aa: CASTGVLSSYEQYF
len: 11; v_gene: TRBV20-1; j_gene: TRBJ1-2; d_gene: .; abundance: .; CDR3nt: TGCAGTGCTATAAGGGGGGATGGCTACACCTTC; CDR3aa: CSAIRGDGYTF
len: 11; v_gene: TRBV7-2; j_gene: TRBJ1-2; d_gene: .; abundance: .; CDR3nt: TGTGCCACCTTGGAGGGCTATGGCTACACCTTC; CDR3aa: CATLEGYGYTF
len: 14; v_gene: TRBV6-6; j_gene: TRBJ1-2; d_gene: .; abundance: .; CDR3nt: TGTGCCAGCCGGGGGGGGGATCGTATCTATGGCTACACCTTC; CDR3aa: CASRGGDRIYGYTF
len: 13; v_gene: TRBV30; j_gene: TRBJ1-4; d_gene: .; abundance: .; CDR3nt: TGTGCCTGGAGTAGGAGAAATAATGAAAAACTGTTTTTT; CDR3aa: CAWSRRNNEKLFF
len: 15; v_gene: TRBV28; j_gene: TRBJ1-5; d_gene: .; abundance: .; CDR3nt: TGTGCCAGCGCCTTGGGGGGCGCGGGCAATCAGCCCCAGCATTTT; CDR3aa: CASALGGAGNQPQHF